This T cell receptor (beta chain) was found in a study of T cells in Graves' hyperthyroidism and ophthalmopathy. The source material, RNA transcripts, was used to amplify TCR beta CDR3 regions. HTBI primers were used for first-round RT-PCR of the TCR CDR3. TCRdb passed the multiplex PCR reads through MiXCR, listing each CDR3 protein once. This sample has roughly 240,000 distinct CDR3 sequences, with approximately 24% found just once. As regards this clonotype: This may be a read error: a much more frequent sequence differs by one nucleotide.

The V end was cut by 0 bases, the J end by 7 bases, with 12 bases between. Germline V gives CDR1 GTSNPN, CDR2 SVGIG (reference sequence). This CDR3 spans 13 amino acids. This chain joins TRBV30 and TRBJ2-5; the D gene could be TRBD1 or TRBD2 (5 bases each). This clonotype was sampled from a woman between 35 and 50 years old with Graves' ophthalmopathy. The sample was blood. The CDR3 DNA is TGTGCCTGGAGTGTAATCGGGGCAGGGACCCAGTACTTC. Translating gives CAWSVIGAGTQYF.